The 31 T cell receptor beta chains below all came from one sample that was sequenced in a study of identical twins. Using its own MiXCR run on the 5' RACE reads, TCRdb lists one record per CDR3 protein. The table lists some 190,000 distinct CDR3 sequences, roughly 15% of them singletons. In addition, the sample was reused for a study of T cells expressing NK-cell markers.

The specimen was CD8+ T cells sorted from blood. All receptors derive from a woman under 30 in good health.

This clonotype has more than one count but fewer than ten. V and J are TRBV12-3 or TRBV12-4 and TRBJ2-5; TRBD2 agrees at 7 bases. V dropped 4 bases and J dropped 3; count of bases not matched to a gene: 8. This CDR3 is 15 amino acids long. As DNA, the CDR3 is TGTGCCAGCAGTTCGGGGAGCGGGGTAAAAGAGACCCAGTACTTC. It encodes CASSSGSGVKETQYF.

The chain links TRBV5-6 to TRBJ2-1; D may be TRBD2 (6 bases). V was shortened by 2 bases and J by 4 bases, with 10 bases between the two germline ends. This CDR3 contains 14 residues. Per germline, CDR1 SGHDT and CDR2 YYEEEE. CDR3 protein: CASSFGDSYNEQFF. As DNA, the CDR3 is TGTGCCAGCAGCTTTGGGGACTCGTACAATGAGCAGTTCTTC.

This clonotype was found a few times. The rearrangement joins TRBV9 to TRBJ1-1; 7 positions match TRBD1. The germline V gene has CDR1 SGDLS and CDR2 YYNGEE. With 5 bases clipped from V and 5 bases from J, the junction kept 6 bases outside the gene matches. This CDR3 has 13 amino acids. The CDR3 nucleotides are TGTGCCAGCAGGGCCCCGACAGGGACTGAAGCTTTCTTT. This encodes CASRAPTGTEAFF.

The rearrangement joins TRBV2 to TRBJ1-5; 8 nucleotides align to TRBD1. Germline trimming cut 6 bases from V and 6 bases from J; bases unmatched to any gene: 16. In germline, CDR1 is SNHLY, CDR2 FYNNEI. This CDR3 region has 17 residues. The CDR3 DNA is TGTGCCAGCAGGGAGGACAGGGACGGCGTGTCGGGTCAGCCCCAGCATTTT. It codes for CASREDRDGVSGQPQHF.

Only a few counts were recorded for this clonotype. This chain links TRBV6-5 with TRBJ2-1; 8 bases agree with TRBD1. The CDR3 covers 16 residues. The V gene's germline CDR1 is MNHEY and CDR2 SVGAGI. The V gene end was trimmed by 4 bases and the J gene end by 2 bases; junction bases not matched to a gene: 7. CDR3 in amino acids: CASSFSQGQAYNEQFF. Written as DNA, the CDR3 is TGTGCCAGCAGTTTCTCCCAGGGACAGGCCTACAATGAGCAGTTCTTC.

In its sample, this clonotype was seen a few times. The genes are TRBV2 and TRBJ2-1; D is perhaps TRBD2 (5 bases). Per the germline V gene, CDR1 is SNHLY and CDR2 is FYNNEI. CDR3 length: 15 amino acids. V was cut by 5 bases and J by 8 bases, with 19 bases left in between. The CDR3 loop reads CASSTPSGDRDEQFF. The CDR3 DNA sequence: TGTGCCAGCAGTACCCCAAGCGGCGATAGGGATGAGCAGTTCTTC.

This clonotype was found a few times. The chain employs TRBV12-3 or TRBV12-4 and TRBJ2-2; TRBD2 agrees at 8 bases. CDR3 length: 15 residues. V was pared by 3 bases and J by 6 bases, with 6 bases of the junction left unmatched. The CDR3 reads CASSLTGGLAGELFF. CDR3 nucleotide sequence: TGTGCCAGCAGTTTGACGGGGGGGCTGGCCGGGGAGCTGTTTTTT.

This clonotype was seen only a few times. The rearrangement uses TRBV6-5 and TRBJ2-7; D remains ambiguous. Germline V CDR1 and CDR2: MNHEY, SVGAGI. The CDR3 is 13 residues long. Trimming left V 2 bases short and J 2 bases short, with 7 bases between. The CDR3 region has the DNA TGTGCCAGCAGTTACGACGGAGCCTACGAGCAGTACTTC. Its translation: CASSYDGAYEQYF.

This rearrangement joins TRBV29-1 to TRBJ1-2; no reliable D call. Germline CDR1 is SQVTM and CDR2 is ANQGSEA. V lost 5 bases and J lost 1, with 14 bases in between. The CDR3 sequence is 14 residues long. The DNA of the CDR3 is TGCAGCGTTCCCGGGAGCGACCTTAACTATGGCTACACCTTC. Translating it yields CSVPGSDLNYGYTF. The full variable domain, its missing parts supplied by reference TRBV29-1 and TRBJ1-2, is SAVISQKPSRDICQRGTSLTIQCQVDSQVTMMFWYRQQPGQSLTLIATANQGSEATYESGFVIDKFPISRPNLTFSTLTVSNMSPEDSSIYLCSVPGSDLNYGYTFGSGTRLTVV.

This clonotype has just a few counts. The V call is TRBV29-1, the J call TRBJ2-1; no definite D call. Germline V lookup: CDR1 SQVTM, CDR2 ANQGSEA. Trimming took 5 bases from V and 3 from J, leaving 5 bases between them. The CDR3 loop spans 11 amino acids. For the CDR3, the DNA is TGCAGCGTTCCCGGCTACAATGAGCAGTTCTTC. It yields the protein CSVPGYNEQFF.

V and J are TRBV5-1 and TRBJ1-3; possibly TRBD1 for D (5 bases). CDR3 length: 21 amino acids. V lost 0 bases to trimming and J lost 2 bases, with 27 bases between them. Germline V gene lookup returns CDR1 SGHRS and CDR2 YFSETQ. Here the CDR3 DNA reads TGCGCCAGCAGCTTGGAAGGGGAGTCTCCACGGGGGGAAGAAACTGGAAACACCATATATTTT. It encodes CASSLEGESPRGEETGNTIYF. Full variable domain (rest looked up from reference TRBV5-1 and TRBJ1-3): KAGVTQTPRYLIKTRGQQVTLSCSPISGHRSVSWYQQTPGQGLQFLFEYFSETQRNKGNFPGRFSGRQFSNSRSEMNVSTLELGDSALYLCASSLEGESPRGEETGNTIYFGEGSWLTVV.

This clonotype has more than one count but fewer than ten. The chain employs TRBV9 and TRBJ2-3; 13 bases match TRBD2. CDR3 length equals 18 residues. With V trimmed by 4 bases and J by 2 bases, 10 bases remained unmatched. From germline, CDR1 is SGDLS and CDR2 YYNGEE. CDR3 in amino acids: CASSPRLGTSGATDTQYF. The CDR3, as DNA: TGTGCCAGCAGCCCACGACTCGGGACTAGCGGGGCCACAGATACGCAGTATTTT.

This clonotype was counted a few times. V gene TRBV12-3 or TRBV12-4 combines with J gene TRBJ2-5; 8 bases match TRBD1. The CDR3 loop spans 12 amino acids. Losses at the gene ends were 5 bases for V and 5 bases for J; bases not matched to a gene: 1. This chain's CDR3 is CASSTGGETQYF. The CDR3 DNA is TGTGCCAGCAGTACAGGGGGGGAGACCCAGTACTTC.

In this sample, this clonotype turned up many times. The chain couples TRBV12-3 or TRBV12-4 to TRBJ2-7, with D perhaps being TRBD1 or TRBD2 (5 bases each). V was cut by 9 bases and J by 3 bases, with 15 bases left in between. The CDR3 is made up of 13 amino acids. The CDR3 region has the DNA TGTGCCAGTGGGCCCGGGGCCTACTACGAGCAGTACTTC. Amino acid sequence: CASGPGAYYEQYF.

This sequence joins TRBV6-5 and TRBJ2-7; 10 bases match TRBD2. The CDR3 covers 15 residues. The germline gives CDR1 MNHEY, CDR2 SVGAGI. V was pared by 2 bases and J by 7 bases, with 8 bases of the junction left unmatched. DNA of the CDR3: TGTGCCAGCAGTTACGACGCTAGCGGGGGAGTAGAGCAGTACTTC. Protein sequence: CASSYDASGGVEQYF.

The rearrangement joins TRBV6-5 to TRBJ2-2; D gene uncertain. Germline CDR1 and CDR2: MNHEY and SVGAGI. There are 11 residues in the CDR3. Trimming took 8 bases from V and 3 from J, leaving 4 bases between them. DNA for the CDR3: TGTGCCAGCTACGACACCGGGGAGCTGTTTTTT. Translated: CASYDTGELFF.

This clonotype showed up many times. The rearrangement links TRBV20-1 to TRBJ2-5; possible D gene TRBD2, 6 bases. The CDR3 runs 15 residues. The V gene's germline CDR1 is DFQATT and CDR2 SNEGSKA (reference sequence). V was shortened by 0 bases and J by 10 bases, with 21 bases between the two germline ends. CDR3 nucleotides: TGCAGTGCTAGAGATGGAGGGGCCTCCGAAGGAGACCAGTACTTC. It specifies CSARDGGASEGDQYF.

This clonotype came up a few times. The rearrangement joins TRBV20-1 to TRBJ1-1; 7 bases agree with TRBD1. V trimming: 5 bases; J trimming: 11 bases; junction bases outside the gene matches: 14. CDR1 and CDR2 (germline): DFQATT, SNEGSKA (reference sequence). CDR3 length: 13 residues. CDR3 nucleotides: TGCAGTGCTTCTACTCGGGACAGCGCTAATGCTTTCTTT. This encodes CSASTRDSANAFF.

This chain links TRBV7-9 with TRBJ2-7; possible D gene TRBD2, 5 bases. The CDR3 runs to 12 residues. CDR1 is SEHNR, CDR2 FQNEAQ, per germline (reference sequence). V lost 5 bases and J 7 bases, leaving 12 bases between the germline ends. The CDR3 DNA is TGTGCCAGCAGCAACCCGTCGGGAGAGCAGTACTTC. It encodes CASSNPSGEQYF.

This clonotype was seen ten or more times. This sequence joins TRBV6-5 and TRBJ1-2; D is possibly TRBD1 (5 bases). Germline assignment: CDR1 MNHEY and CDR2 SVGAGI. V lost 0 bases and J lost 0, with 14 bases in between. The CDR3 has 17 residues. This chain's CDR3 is CASSYSTPGGTNYGYTF. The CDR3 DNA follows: TGTGCCAGCAGTTACTCCACCCCCGGGGGAACTAACTATGGCTACACCTTC.

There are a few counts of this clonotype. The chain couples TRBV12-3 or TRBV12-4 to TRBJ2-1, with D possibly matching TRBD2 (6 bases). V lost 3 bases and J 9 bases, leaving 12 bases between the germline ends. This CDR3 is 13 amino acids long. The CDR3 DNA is TGTGCCAGCAGTTTTCTTATCGGGGGTGAGCAGTTCTTC. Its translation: CASSFLIGGEQFF.

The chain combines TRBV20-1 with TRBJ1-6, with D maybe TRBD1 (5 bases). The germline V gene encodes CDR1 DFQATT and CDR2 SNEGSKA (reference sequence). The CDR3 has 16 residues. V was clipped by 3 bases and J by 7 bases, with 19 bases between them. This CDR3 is CSASDLPGRRNSPLHF. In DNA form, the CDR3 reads TGCAGTGCTAGTGATCTTCCGGGGCGCAGGAATTCACCCCTCCACTTT.

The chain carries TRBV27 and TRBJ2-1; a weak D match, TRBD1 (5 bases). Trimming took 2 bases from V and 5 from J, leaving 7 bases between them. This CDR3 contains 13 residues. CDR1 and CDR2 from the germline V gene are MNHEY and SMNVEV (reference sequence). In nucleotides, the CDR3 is TGTGCCAGCAGTTTAGGACAAAACAATGAGCAGTTCTTC. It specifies CASSLGQNNEQFF.

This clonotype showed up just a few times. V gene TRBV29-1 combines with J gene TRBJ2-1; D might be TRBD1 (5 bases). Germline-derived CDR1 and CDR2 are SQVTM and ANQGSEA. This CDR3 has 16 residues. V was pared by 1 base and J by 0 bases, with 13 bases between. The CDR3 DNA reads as TGCAGCGTTGAAGGGTCTGACAGTCGCTCCTACAATGAGCAGTTCTTC. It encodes CSVEGSDSRSYNEQFF.

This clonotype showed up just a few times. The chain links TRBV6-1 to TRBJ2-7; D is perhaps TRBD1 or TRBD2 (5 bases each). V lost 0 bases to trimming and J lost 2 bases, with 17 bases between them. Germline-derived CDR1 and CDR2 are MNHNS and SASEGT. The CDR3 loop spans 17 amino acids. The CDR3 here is CASSEAVGREPPYEQYF. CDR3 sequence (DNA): TGTGCCAGCAGTGAAGCGGTTGGCAGGGAGCCCCCCTACGAGCAGTACTTC.

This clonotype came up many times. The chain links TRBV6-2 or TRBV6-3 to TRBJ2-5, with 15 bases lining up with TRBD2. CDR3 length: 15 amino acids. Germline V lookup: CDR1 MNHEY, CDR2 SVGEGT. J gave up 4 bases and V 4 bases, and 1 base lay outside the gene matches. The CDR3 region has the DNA TGTGCCAGCAGTTGGACTAGCGGGGGGGCAGAGACCCAGTACTTC. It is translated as CASSWTSGGAETQYF.

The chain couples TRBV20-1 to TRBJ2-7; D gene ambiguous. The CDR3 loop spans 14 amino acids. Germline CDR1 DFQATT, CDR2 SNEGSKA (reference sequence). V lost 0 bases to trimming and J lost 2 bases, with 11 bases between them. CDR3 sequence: CSARDEAATYEQYF. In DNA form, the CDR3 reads TGCAGTGCTAGAGATGAGGCGGCGACCTACGAGCAGTACTTC.

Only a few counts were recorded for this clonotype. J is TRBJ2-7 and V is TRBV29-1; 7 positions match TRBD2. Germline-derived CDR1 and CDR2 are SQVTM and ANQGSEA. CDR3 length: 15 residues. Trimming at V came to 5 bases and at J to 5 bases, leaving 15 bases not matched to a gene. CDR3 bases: TGCAGCGTTATCCCCCGGAGCGGGGACGGAGACGAGCAGTACTTC. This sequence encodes CSVIPRSGDGDEQYF.

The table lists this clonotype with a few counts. CDR3 in DNA: TGTGCCAGCAGCTACCAACAGGGTGAGCAGTTCTTC. This codes for CASSYQQGEQFF. This rearrangement joins TRBV7-9 to TRBJ2-1; TRBD1 is a possible D gene (6 bases). Deletions cut 4 bases from V and 9 bases from J, with 10 bases between. Germline CDR1 is SEHNR and CDR2 is FQNEAQ (reference sequence). The CDR3 length is 12 residues.

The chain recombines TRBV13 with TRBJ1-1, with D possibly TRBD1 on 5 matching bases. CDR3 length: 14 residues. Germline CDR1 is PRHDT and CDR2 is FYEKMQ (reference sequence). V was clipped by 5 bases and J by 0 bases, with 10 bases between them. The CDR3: CASSLTEVNTEAFF. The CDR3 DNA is TGTGCCAGCAGCCTGACAGAGGTGAACACTGAAGCTTTCTTT.

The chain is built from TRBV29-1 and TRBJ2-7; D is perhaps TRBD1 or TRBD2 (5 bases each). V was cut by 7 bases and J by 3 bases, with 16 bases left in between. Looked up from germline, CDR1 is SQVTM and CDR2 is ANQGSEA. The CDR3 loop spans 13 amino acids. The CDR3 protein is CSAVSGPNYEQYF. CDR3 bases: TGCAGCGCCGTCTCGGGACCGAACTACGAGCAGTACTTC.